A selection of T cell receptor beta chains follows, all from one sample in a study of blood T cell repertoires in COVID-19. Assay used: immunoSEQ multiplex PCR; TCRdb lists only in-frame clones, some missing. The sample yields about 200,000 clones, around 85% seen once. The sample taken for sequencing was peripheral blood. Receptors were obtained from a woman between 65 and 79 years old with COVID-19, enrolled during active disease. The CDR3 runs from the conserved cysteine through the conserved F or W. The D gene is left open where the match is weak. Expanded clones get a size class; other rows say once, few or many, or leave the size out.

>TRBD2|TRBV29-1|-|TRBJ2-3
TGCAGCGTTGAACGAGCGGGAACCCGAAGCACAGATACGCAGTATTTT
CSVERAGTRSTDTQYF
>-|TRBV6-6|-|TRBJ1-2
TGTGCCAGCAGTCCCCGACAGGCTAACTATGGCTACACCTTC
CASSPRQANYGYTF
>-|TRBV6-2/TRBV6-3|-|TRBJ2-3
TGTGCCAGCAGTTACTCGGAGGTAGGGACAGATACGCAGTATTTT
CASSYSEVGTDTQYF
>TRBD2|TRBV5-1|-|TRBJ2-7
TGCGCCAGCAGCTTGAGCGGGAGGGCCACCGAGCAGTACTTC
CASSLSGRATEQYF
>-|TRBV19|-|TRBJ1-2
TGTGCCAGTAGCGCTAGGGGGTATGGCTACACCTTC
CASSARGYGYTF
>-|TRBV6-5|few|TRBJ1-1
TGTGCCAGCACCAAGGAAAGAGGCACTGAAGCTTTCTTT
CASTKERGTEAFF
>TRBD2|TRBV30|-|TRBJ2-7
TGTGCGCGTAGCGGGGGCTCCTACGAGCAGTACTTC
CARSGGSYEQYF
>-|TRBV10-3|-|TRBJ1-6
TGTGCCATCAGTGCCAGAGGACGGGAGGGAATTGATTCACCCCTCCACTTT
CAISARGREGIDSPLHF
>TRBD1|TRBV7-2|-|TRBJ1-5
TGTGCCAGCAGCCCCAGGACAGGGAGCAATCAGCCCCAGCATTTT
CASSPRTGSNQPQHF
>-|TRBV7-3|-|TRBJ2-1
TGTGCCAGCAGCTTAGTCACAGGAGGAAGCGGGCATGAGCAGTTCTTC
CASSLVTGGSGHEQFF
>TRBD2|TRBV4-2|-|TRBJ2-3
TGTGCCAGCAGCCAAGGTCCTCTACTAGCGGGAGGACTTTTGGCAGATACGCAGTATTTT
CASSQGPLLAGGLLADTQYF
>-|TRBV28|-|TRBJ1-2
TGTGCCAGCAGTTCCAGGGTAGACTATGGCTACACCTTC
CASSSRVDYGYTF
>TRBD2|TRBV7-8|-|TRBJ2-7
TGTGCCAGCAGCCCCCGGACTAGCGGGGGATCCTACGAGCAGTACTTC
CASSPRTSGGSYEQYF
>-|TRBV18|-|TRBJ1-1
TGTGCCAGCTCACCCGCGGGAGGGGGAACGAACACTGAAGCTTTCTTT
CASSPAGGGTNTEAFF
>-|TRBV15|once|TRBJ1-2
TGTGCCACCAGCAGAGGCGAGAATGTGGTACTCGGCTACACCTTC
CATSRGENVVLGYTF
>-|TRBV12-5|-|TRBJ2-1
TGTGCTAGTGCCCCCAACAGGGAGTCGTCCTACAATGAGCAGTTCTTC
CASAPNRESSYNEQFF